This TCR beta chain is drawn from a study of cytomegalovirus exposure and HLA in healthy donors. General study points: Later, an analysis found that common viral pathogens appeared to be linked with several of the most significant clusters. Reportedly, cytomegalovirus status was diagnosed with high sensitivity and specificity.

The PCR made use of 60 Vbeta and 13 Jbeta primers. The assay was immunoSEQ multiplex PCR, and TCRdb's table has in-frame clones only and misses some. The table includes roughly 100,000 clones, 75% to 85% detected once. As regards this clone: Its antigen is still unknown.

This sequence was found in a man aged 18 to 35 in good health and CMV-seropositive. Specimen: PBMCs.

CDR3 residues: CASSPPTEKYGYTF. In DNA, the CDR3 is TGTGCCAGTAGTCCCCCGACGGAGAAGTATGGCTACACCTTC. The chain joins TRBV19 to TRBJ1-2, with D uncertain. Germline CDR1 LNHDA, CDR2 SQIVND (reference sequence). Trimming shortened V by 5 bases and J by 5 bases, and 15 bases separated the two germline ends. CDR3 length: 14 amino acids.